Only one count was recorded for the clone carrying this T cell receptor (beta chain). Generated by immunoSEQ multiplex PCR, the TCRdb table keeps only in-frame clones and is missing some. The sample shows roughly 99,000 clones, almost 85% of them seen only once. These data belong to a study of control samples from healthy donors and cancer patients. The CDR3 length is 13 residues. Germline V gives CDR1 MNHEY, CDR2 SMNVEV (reference sequence). V dropped 4 bases and J dropped 5; count of bases not matched to a gene: 1. The chain links TRBV27 to TRBJ1-2; 10 nucleotides align to TRBD1. The sequenced material came from blood. The sequence came from a man aged 60 to 69 in good health. The CDR3 DNA sequence: TGTGCCAGCAGTTGGACAGGGGGATATGGCTACACCTTC. This codes for CASSWTGGYGYTF.